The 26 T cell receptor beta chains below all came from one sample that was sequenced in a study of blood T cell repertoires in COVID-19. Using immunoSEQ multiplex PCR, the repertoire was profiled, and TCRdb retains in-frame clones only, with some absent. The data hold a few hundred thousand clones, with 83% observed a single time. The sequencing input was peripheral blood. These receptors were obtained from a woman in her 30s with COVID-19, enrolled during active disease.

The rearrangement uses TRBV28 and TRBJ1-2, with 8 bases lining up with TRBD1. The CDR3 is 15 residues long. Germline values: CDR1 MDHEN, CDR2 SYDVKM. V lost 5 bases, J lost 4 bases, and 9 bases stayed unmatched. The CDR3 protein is CASSPGQGNSYGYTF. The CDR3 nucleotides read TGTGCCAGCAGTCCCGGACAGGGTAACTCCTATGGCTACACCTTC.

CDR3: CASSMGASRTQYF. In DNA form, the CDR3 reads TGTGCCAGCAGCATGGGGGCCTCGCGTACGCAGTATTTT. V usage is TRBV3-1 (or the pseudogene TRBV3-2) and J usage is TRBJ2-3; maybe TRBD1 (6 bases). Trimming took 5 bases from V and 8 from J, leaving 14 bases between them. CDR3 length equals 13 residues. The germline V gene encodes CDR1 LGHDT and CDR2 YNNKEL (reference sequence).

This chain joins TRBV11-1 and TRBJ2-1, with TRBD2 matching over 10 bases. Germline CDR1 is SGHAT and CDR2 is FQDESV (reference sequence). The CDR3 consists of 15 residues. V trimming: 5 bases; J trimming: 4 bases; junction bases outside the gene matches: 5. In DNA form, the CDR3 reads TGTGCCAGCAGCCTCGGACTAGCGGAGTACAATGAGCAGTTCTTC. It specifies CASSLGLAEYNEQFF.

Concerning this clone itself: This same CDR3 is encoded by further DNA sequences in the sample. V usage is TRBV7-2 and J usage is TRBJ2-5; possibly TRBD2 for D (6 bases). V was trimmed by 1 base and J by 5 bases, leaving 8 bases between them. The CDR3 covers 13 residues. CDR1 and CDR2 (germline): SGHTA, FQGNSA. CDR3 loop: CASSLVGGETQYF. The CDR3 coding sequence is TGTGCCAGCAGCTTAGTCGGAGGGGAGACCCAGTACTTC.

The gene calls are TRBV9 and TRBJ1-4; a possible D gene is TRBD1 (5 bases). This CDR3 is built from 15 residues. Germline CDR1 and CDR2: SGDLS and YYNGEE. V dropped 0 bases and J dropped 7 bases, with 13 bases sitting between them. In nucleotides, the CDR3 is TGTGCCAGCAGCGTAGGCGTAGGGGTTGGTGAAAAACTGTTTTTT. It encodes CASSVGVGVGEKLFF.

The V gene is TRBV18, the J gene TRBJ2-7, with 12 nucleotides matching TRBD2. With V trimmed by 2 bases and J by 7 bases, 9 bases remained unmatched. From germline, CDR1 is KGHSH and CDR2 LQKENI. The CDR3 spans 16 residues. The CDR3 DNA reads TGTGCCAGCTCACCAGGGCGACTAGCGGGGGTGAAAGAGCAGTACTTC. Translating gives CASSPGRLAGVKEQYF.

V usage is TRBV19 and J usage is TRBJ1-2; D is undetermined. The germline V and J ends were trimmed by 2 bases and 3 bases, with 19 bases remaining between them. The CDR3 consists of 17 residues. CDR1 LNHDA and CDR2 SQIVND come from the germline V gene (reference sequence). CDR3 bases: TGTGCCAGTAGTATATCCGGTACGGGGTATCCTGACTATGGCTACACCTTC. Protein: CASSISGTGYPDYGYTF. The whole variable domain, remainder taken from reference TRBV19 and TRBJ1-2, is DGGITQSPKYLFRKEGQNVTLSCEQNLNHDAMYWYRQDPGQGLRLIYYSQIVNDFQKGDIAEGYSVSREKKESFPLTVTSAQKNPTAFYLCASSISGTGYPDYGYTFGSGTRLTVV.

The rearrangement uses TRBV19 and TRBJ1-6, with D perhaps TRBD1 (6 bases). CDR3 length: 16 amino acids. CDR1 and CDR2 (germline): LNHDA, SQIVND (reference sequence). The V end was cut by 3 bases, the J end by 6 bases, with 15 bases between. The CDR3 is CASSIGWGQVNSPLHF. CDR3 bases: TGTGCCAGTAGTATTGGGTGGGGGCAAGTTAATTCACCCCTCCACTTT.

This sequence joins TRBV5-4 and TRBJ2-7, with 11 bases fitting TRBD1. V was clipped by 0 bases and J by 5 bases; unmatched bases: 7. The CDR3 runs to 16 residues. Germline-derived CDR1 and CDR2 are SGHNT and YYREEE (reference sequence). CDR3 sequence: CASSLDSRTGGNEQYF. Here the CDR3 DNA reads TGTGCCAGCAGCTTGGACTCGAGGACAGGGGGCAACGAGCAGTACTTC.

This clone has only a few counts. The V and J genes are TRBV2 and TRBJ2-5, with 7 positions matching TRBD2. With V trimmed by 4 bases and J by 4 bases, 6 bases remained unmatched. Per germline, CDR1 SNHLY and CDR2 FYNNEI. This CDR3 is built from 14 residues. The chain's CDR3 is CASSALASGETQYF. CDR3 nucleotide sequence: TGTGCCAGCAGTGCACTAGCGAGCGGAGAGACCCAGTACTTC.

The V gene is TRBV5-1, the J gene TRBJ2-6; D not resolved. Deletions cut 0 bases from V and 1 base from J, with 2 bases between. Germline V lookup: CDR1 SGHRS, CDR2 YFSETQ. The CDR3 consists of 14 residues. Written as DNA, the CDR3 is TGCGCCAGCAGCTTGGTATCTGGGGCCAACGTCCTGACTTTC. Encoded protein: CASSLVSGANVLTF.

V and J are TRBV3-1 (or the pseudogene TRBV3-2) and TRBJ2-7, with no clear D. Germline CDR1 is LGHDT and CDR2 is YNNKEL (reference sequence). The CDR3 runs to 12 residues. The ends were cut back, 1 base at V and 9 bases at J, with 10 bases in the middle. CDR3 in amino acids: CASSQATGGQYF. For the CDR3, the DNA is TGTGCCAGCAGCCAAGCTACGGGTGGGCAGTACTTC.

The CDR3 DNA follows: TGTGCCAGCAGTTACGGCCAGGCCACTGAAGCTTTCTTT. As protein: CASSYGQATEAFF. V is TRBV6-5 and J is TRBJ1-1; D remains ambiguous. The V gene's germline CDR1 is MNHEY and CDR2 SVGAGI. V was cut by 2 bases and J by 4 bases, with 8 bases left in between. The CDR3 has 13 residues.

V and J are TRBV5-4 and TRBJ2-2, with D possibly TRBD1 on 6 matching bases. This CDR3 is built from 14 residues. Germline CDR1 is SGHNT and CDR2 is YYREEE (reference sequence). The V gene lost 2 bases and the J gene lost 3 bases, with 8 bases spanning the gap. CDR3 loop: CASSFPGDTGELFF. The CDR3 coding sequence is TGTGCCAGCAGCTTCCCAGGGGACACCGGGGAGCTGTTTTTT.

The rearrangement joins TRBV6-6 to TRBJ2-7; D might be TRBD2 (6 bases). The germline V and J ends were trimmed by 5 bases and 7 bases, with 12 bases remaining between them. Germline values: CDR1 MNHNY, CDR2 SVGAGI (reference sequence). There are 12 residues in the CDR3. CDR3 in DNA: TGTGCCAGCAGTAGCTCAGGGAGGGAGCAGTACTTC. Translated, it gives CASSSSGREQYF.

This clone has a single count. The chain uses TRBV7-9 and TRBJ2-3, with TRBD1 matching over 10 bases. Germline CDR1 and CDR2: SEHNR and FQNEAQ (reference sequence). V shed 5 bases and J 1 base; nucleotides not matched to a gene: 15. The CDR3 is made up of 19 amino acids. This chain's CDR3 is CASSQRVPRQGAGTDTQYF. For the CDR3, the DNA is TGTGCCAGCAGCCAGAGGGTTCCGAGACAGGGGGCCGGCACAGATACGCAGTATTTT.

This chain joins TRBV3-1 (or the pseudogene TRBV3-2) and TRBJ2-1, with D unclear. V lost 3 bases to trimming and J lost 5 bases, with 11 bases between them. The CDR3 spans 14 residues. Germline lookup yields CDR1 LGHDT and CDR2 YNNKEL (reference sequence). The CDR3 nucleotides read TGTGCCAGCAGCCATCTCGGCGGCGACAATGAGCAGTTCTTC. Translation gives CASSHLGGDNEQFF.

This CDR3 reads CASSSRQGADTQYF. The CDR3 DNA sequence: TGTGCCAGCAGCTCGAGACAGGGGGCAGATACGCAGTATTTT. This chain links TRBV11-1 with TRBJ2-3; TRBD1 agrees at 9 bases. CDR1 is SGHAT and CDR2 is FQDESV in the germline V gene (reference sequence). The CDR3 covers 14 residues. J lost 4 bases, V lost 4 bases, and 3 bases had no gene match.

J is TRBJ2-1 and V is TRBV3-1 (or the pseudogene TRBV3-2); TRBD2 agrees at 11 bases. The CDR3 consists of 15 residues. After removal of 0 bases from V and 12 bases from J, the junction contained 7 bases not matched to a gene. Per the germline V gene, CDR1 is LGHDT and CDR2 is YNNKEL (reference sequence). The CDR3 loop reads CASSQDGLAGGSQFF. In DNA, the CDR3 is TGTGCCAGCAGCCAAGATGGCCTAGCGGGAGGATCGCAGTTCTTC.

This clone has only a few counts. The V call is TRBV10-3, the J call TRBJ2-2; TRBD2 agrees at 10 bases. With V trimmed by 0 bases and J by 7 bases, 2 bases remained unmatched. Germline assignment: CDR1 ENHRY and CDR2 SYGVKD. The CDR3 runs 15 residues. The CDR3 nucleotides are TGTGCCATCAGTGAGTCTCCTAGCGGGAGCGGGGAGCTGTTTTTT. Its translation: CAISESPSGSGELFF.

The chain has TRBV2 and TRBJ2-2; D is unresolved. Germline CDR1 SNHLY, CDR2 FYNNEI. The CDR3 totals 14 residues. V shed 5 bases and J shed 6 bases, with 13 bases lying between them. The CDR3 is CASSPDRGAGELFF. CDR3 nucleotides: TGTGCCAGCAGTCCCGACCGAGGCGCCGGGGAGCTGTTTTTT.

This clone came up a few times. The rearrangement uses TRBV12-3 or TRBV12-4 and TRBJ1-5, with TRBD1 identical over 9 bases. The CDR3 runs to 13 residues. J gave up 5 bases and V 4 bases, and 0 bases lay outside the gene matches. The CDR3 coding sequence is TGTGCCAGCAGTTACAGGGGGCATCAGCCCCAGCATTTT. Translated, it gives CASSYRGHQPQHF.

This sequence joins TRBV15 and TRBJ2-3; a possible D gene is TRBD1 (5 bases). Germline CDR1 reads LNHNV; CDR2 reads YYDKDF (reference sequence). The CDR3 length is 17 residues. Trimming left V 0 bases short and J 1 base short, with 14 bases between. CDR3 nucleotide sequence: TGTGCCACCAGCAGAGATAGGGGCTCTAAGGGCACAGATACGCAGTATTTT. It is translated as CATSRDRGSKGTDTQYF.

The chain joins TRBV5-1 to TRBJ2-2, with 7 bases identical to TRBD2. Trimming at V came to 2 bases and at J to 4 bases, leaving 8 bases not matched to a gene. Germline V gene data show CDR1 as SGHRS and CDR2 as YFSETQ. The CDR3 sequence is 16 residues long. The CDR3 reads CASSFTNPGGTGELFF. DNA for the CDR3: TGCGCCAGCAGCTTTACTAATCCGGGAGGCACCGGGGAGCTGTTTTTT.

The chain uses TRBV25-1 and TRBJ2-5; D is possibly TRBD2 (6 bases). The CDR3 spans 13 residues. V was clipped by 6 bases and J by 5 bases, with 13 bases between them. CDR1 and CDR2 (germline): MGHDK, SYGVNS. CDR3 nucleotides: TGTGCCAGCAGCCAACTAGCTTCCGAGACCCAGTACTTC. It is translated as CASSQLASETQYF.

The CDR3 protein is CASSPLDRGPGELFF. CDR3 DNA: TGCGCCAGCAGCCCTTTGGACAGGGGGCCCGGGGAGCTGTTTTTT. This rearrangement joins TRBV5-1 to TRBJ2-2, with 11 bases aligning to TRBD1. This CDR3 has 15 amino acids. V shed 4 bases and J 6 bases; nucleotides not matched to a gene: 5. Per the germline V gene, CDR1 is SGHRS and CDR2 is YFSETQ.